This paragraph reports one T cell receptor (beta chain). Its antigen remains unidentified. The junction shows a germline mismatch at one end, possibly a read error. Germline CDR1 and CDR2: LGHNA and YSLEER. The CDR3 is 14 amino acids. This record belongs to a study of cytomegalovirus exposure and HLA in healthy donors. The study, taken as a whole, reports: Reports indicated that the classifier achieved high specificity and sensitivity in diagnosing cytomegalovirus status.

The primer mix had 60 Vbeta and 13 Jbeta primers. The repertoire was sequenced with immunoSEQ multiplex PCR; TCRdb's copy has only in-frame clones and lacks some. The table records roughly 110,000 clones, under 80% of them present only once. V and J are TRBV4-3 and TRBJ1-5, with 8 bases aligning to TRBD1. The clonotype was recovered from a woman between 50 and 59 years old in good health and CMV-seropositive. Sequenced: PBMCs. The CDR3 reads CAGSQGQGNQPQHF. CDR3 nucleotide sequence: TGCGCCGGCAGCCAAGGACAGGGAAATCAGCCCCAGCATTTT.